Detailed here is one T cell receptor beta chain. This sample is part of a study of blood T cell repertoires in COVID-19. Study context: Sources were T cells, B-cell-depleted T cells, or PBMCs; the material itself was cDNA or gDNA.

In the study's own analysis: Nucleated cell counts were estimated from reference gene primer amplification. Libraries were prepared by immunoSEQ multiplex PCR; TCRdb keeps only in-frame clonotypes and omits some of them. The DNA gave D and trimming, while V, J and clone size come from that table. The sample records around 130,000 clones, around 89% being singletons. V dropped 1 base and J dropped 4 bases, with 13 bases sitting between them. The CDR3 length is 15 residues. CDR1 is MGHRA and CDR2 is YSYEKL in the germline V gene. The chain combines TRBV4-1 with TRBJ1-2; D unclear. The sequence derives from a man over 45 with active or convalescent COVID-19. The specimen sequenced was peripheral blood. The CDR3 is CASSQAGTASYGYTF. In nucleotides, the CDR3 is TGCGCCAGCAGCCAAGCCGGCACAGCCTCCTATGGCTACACCTTC.